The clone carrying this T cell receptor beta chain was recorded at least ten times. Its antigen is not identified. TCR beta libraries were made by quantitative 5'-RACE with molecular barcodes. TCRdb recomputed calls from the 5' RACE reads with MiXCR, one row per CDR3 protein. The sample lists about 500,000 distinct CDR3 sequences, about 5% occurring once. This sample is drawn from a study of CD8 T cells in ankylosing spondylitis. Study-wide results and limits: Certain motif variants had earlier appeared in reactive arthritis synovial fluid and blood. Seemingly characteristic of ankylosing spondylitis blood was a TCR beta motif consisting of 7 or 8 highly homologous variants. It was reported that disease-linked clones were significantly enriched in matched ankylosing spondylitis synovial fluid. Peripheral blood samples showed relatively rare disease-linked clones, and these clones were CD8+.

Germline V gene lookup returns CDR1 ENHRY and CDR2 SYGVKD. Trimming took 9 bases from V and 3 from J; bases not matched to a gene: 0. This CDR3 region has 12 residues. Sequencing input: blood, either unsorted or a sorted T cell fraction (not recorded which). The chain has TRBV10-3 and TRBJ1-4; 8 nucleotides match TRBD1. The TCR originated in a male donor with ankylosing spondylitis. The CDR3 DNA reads TGTGCCATACAGGGGGCTAATGAAAAACTGTTTTTT. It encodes CAIQGANEKLFF.